One and the same sample provided the 19 T cell receptor beta chains below, sequenced in a study of blood T cell repertoires in COVID-19. Profiling relied on immunoSEQ multiplex PCR, and the TCRdb table lists in-frame clones only, not all of them. The sample contains about 120,000 clones, less than 90% of which appear only once. Sequenced input: peripheral blood. These receptors were obtained from a woman older than 75 with acute or convalescent COVID-19.

With respect to this clone: The junction departs from germline at one end; a sequencing error may be responsible. The chain couples TRBV6-5 to TRBJ1-3, with D unclear. The CDR3 length is 13 residues. Germline assignment: CDR1 MNHEY and CDR2 SVGAGI. CDR3 sequence reads: CASRTPPGNTIYF. In nucleotides, the CDR3 is TGTGCCAGCAGGACACCCCCTGGGAACACCATATATTTT.

V usage is TRBV24-1 and J usage is TRBJ1-1; D not resolved. Germline loops: CDR1 KGHDR, CDR2 SFDVKD. CDR3 size: 14 residues. V was clipped by 4 bases and J by 3 bases, with 11 bases between them. This chain's CDR3 is CATSDSWRHTEAFF. CDR3 DNA: TGTGCCACCAGTGACTCTTGGAGGCACACTGAAGCTTTCTTT.

The chain has TRBV6-5 and TRBJ1-4; D is possibly TRBD1 (5 bases). The CDR3 extends over 15 amino acids. Germline V gives CDR1 MNHEY, CDR2 SVGAGI. V was trimmed by 7 bases and J by 8 bases, leaving 20 bases between them. The CDR3 sequence: CASKDPGTRGEKLFF. The CDR3 DNA sequence: TGTGCCAGCAAGGACCCCGGGACCCGGGGGGAAAAACTGTTTTTT.

This sequence joins TRBV29-1 and TRBJ2-3, with 7 bases lining up with TRBD1. The CDR3 is 13 amino acids. J was trimmed by 7 bases and V by 3 bases; bases with no gene match: 7. Per germline, CDR1 SQVTM and CDR2 ANQGSEA. The CDR3 DNA is TGCAGCGTTGAGAAACGGACAGGCAATACGCAGTATTTT. Translating gives CSVEKRTGNTQYF.

The chain couples TRBV27 to TRBJ2-7; no firm D call. This CDR3 comprises 14 residues. V lost 4 bases and J 0 bases, leaving 10 bases between the germline ends. CDR1 is MNHEY and CDR2 is SMNVEV in the germline V gene (reference sequence). In nucleotides, the CDR3 is TGTGCCAGCAGTTCCGGTCCCACCTCCTACGAGCAGTACTTC. Its translation is CASSSGPTSYEQYF.

This rearrangement joins TRBV29-1 to TRBJ1-5, with 8 bases lining up with TRBD1. Unmatched junction bases numbered 9, after V lost 7 bases and J lost 7 bases. Germline lookup yields CDR1 SQVTM and CDR2 ANQGSEA. This CDR3 has 13 residues. This chain's CDR3 is CSASTDREQPQHF. The CDR3 DNA sequence: TGCAGCGCCTCTACGGACAGGGAGCAGCCCCAGCATTTT.

V is TRBV5-1 and J is TRBJ2-3; the D gene is possibly TRBD2 (6 bases). V was pared by 1 base and J by 4 bases, with 16 bases between. This CDR3 spans 16 amino acids. Per the germline V gene, CDR1 is SGHRS and CDR2 is YFSETQ. DNA for the CDR3: TGCGCCAGCAGCTTGCAGGGTGCGGGGTTTCCAGATACGCAGTATTTT. Translating gives CASSLQGAGFPDTQYF.

This chain's CDR3 is CASSRGAYSNQPQHF. In DNA form, the CDR3 reads TGTGCCAGTTCTCGGGGGGCTTATAGCAATCAGCCCCAGCATTTT. The rearrangement links TRBV5-8 to TRBJ1-5; D may be TRBD1 (6 bases). Trimming took 8 bases from V and 0 from J, leaving 15 bases between them. The CDR3 loop spans 15 amino acids. Germline V gene lookup returns CDR1 SGHTS and CDR2 YDEGEE.

The CDR3, as DNA: TGTGCCAGCAGCGACCGAGGGGGGGGCACTGGCTACACCTTC. It is translated as CASSDRGGGTGYTF. The chain employs TRBV9 and TRBJ1-2; perhaps TRBD1 as D (6 bases). V was pared by 3 bases and J by 7 bases, with 16 bases between. CDR3 length: 14 amino acids. CDR1 is SGDLS and CDR2 is YYNGEE in the germline V gene.

V usage is TRBV5-8 and J usage is TRBJ1-4, with 10 bases matching TRBD1. CDR1 and CDR2 from the germline V gene are SGHTS and YDEGEE. The V and J ends lost 4 bases and 15 bases, in that order; junction bases with no gene match: 6. This CDR3 spans 12 amino acids. CDR3 residues: CASSRGTGALFF. For the CDR3, the DNA is TGTGCCAGCAGCCGCGGGACAGGGGCTTTGTTTTTT.

The chain has TRBV30 and TRBJ1-2, with D possibly matching TRBD1 (5 bases). Trimming stripped 4 bases from V and 8 bases from J, with 17 bases between. In germline, CDR1 is GTSNPN, CDR2 SVGIG (reference sequence). This CDR3 has 13 residues. This chain's CDR3 is CAWTPKLGGGYTF. CDR3 coding DNA: TGTGCCTGGACTCCTAAGCTGGGGGGAGGCTACACCTTC.

The rearrangement uses TRBV7-9 and TRBJ1-4, with a possible D match to TRBD1 (5 bases). Germline-derived CDR1 and CDR2 are SEHNR and FQNEAQ (reference sequence). V was clipped by 5 bases and J by 0 bases, with 10 bases between them. The CDR3 covers 15 residues. The CDR3 sequence is CASSQLQATNEKLFF. CDR3 DNA sequence: TGTGCCAGCAGCCAACTACAGGCAACTAATGAAAAACTGTTTTTT.

J is TRBJ1-2 and V is TRBV3-1 (or the pseudogene TRBV3-2), with D maybe TRBD1 (5 bases). Germline CDR1 and CDR2: LGHDT and YNNKEL (reference sequence). V lost 3 bases and J 7 bases, leaving 12 bases between the germline ends. The length of the CDR3 is 13 residues. CDR3 sequence: CASSQSRDTGYTF. The CDR3 DNA sequence: TGTGCCAGCAGCCAGAGCAGGGATACTGGCTACACCTTC.

The chain employs TRBV11-3 and TRBJ2-7; 8 positions match TRBD1. Germline CDR1 SGHNT, CDR2 YENEEA. This CDR3 spans 17 amino acids. Losses at the gene ends were 1 base for V and 0 bases for J; bases not matched to a gene: 8. For the CDR3, the DNA is TGTGCCAGCAGCTTAGTGTCAGGGGGCAAAAACTCCTACGAGCAGTACGTC. This codes for CASSLVSGGKNSYEQYV.

The gene calls are TRBV7-6 and TRBJ2-5, with D possibly TRBD1 on 6 matching bases. V lost 6 bases and J lost 2, with 19 bases in between. CDR1 and CDR2 (germline): SGHVS, FNYEAQ. CDR3 size: 16 residues. The CDR3 bases are TGTGCCAGCAGTTCCACAGGGTCCGGCTTTCAAGAGACCCAGTACTTC. Translation gives CASSSTGSGFQETQYF.

The CDR3 is CASGRQTTEAFF. As DNA, the CDR3 is TGTGCCAGCGGTAGACAGACGACTGAAGCTTTCTTT. The chain employs TRBV6-5 and TRBJ1-1; tentative D call: TRBD1 (5 bases). Germline V CDR1 and CDR2: MNHEY, SVGAGI. The CDR3 is 12 residues long. Trimming removed 8 bases from V and 5 bases from J, with 12 bases in between.

This CDR3 is CASSRGQGGVETQYF. The DNA for the CDR3 is TGTGCCAGCAGCCGCGGACAGGGCGGGGTCGAGACCCAGTACTTC. The gene calls are TRBV5-5 and TRBJ2-5, with 8 positions matching TRBD1. V lost 4 bases, J lost 5 bases, and 10 bases stayed unmatched. CDR3 length: 15 amino acids. Germline V lookup: CDR1 SGHKS, CDR2 YYEKEE (reference sequence).

The CDR3 region has the DNA TGCGCCAGCAGCTCTTGGGACAGGACTATGAACACTGAAGCTTTCTTT. Protein product: CASSSWDRTMNTEAFF. The chain has TRBV5-1 and TRBJ1-1, with 8 positions matching TRBD1. The ends lost 3 bases at V and 0 bases at J; junction bases unmatched: 7. This CDR3 is 16 amino acids long. Germline V gene sequence: CDR1 SGHRS, CDR2 YFSETQ.

The chain uses TRBV6-1 and TRBJ1-6; maybe TRBD1 (5 bases). The germline V and J ends were trimmed by 3 bases and 1 base, with 7 bases remaining between them. CDR1 and CDR2 (germline): MNHNS, SASEGT. The CDR3 has 15 amino acids. The DNA of the CDR3 is TGTGCCAGCAGTGACCAGGGATCCTATAATTCACCCCTCCACTTT. It specifies CASSDQGSYNSPLHF.